Presented here are 3 T cell receptor beta chains from one specimen sequenced in a study of blood T cell repertoires in COVID-19. Using immunoSEQ multiplex PCR, the repertoire was profiled, and TCRdb retains in-frame clones only, with some absent. The sample holds about 220,000 clones, about 83% seen once. The sequenced sample was PBMCs or T cells enriched from blood (not recorded which). These TCRs come from a woman aged 40-49 years who had recovered from COVID-19.

This sequence joins TRBV15 and TRBJ2-7; D is uncertain. This CDR3 has 12 amino acids. Germline V gives CDR1 LNHNV, CDR2 YYDKDF (reference sequence). V lost 5 bases and J lost 5, with 10 bases in between. Written as DNA, the CDR3 is TGTGCCACCAGCCCCTTCGGAGACGAGCAGTACTTC. Translating gives CATSPFGDEQYF.

The V call is TRBV28, the J call TRBJ1-2; tentatively, D is TRBD1 (6 bases). The CDR3 sequence is 14 residues long. Trimming pared 2 bases from V and 3 bases from J, leaving 10 bases between. From germline, CDR1 is MDHEN and CDR2 SYDVKM. CDR3 in amino acids: CASSLQGQYYGYTF. The DNA of the CDR3 is TGTGCCAGCAGTTTACAGGGGCAGTACTATGGCTACACCTTC.

This sequence joins TRBV7-2 and TRBJ1-1; 8 bases map to TRBD1. Germline values: CDR1 SGHTA, CDR2 FQGNSA. J gave up 7 bases and V 5 bases, and 9 bases lay outside the gene matches. CDR3 length: 14 amino acids. CDR3 nucleotide sequence: TGTGCCAGCAGCCCCGACAGGGGCTGGAGTGAAGCTTTCTTT. This gives the protein CASSPDRGWSEAFF.